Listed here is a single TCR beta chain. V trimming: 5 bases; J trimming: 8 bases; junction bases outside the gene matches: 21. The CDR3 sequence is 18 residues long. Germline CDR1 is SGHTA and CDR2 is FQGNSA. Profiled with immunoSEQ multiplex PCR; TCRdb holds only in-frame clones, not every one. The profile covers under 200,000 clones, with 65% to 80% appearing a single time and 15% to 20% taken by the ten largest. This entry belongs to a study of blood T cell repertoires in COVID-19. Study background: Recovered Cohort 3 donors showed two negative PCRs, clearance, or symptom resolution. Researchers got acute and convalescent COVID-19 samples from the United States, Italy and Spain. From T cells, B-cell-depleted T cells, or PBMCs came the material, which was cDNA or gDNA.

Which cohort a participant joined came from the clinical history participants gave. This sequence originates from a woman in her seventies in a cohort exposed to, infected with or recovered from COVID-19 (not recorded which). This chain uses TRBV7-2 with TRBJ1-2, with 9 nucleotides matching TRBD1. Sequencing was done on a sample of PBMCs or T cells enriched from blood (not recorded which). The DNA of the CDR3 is TGTGCCAGCAGCCTAAGCTACAGGGGGCGCAATGGGCCTAAGGGCTACACCTTC. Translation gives CASSLSYRGRNGPKGYTF.